The 15 T cell receptor beta chains in this list originate from one sample, sequenced in a study of blood T cell repertoires in COVID-19. Generated by immunoSEQ multiplex PCR, the TCRdb table keeps only in-frame clones and is missing some. The table shows roughly 200,000 clones, with about 85% occurring only once. Sequenced: peripheral blood. The source of these receptors is a woman aged 55-69 years with acute or convalescent COVID-19.

This sequence joins TRBV10-3 and TRBJ1-2, with TRBD1 matching 7 bases. Germline assignment: CDR1 ENHRY and CDR2 SYGVKD. V lost 7 bases to trimming and J lost 2 bases; unmatched junction nucleotides: 10. The CDR3 length is 15 residues. In nucleotides, the CDR3 is TGTGCCATCACGGGGGGGGACAGATACAACTATGGCTACACCTTC. Its translation: CAITGGDRYNYGYTF.

The CDR3 nucleotides read TGTGCCACCAGTGATCCGGGACAGGGGAGCTATGGCTACACCTTC. It specifies CATSDPGQGSYGYTF. J is TRBJ1-2 and V is TRBV24-1; 10 bases match TRBD1. The CDR3 has 15 amino acids. With 3 bases clipped from V and 4 bases from J, the junction kept 4 bases outside the gene matches. CDR1 is KGHDR, CDR2 SFDVKD, per germline.

This clone was observed a handful of times. This sequence joins TRBV6-4 and TRBJ1-2; tentatively, D is TRBD1 (5 bases). The CDR3 extends over 13 amino acids. V was pared by 4 bases and J by 8 bases, with 14 bases between. The germline V gene has CDR1 MRHNA and CDR2 SNTAGT. The CDR3 DNA reads as TGTGCCAGCAGTGCGAGGGGAGGTGACGGCTACACCTTC. Translation: CASSARGGDGYTF.

The CDR3 protein is CASRPSGGGGYGYTF. CDR3 DNA: TGCGCCAGCAGGCCTTCAGGGGGCGGAGGCTATGGCTACACCTTC. This sequence joins TRBV5-1 and TRBJ1-2; TRBD1 matches 8 bases. Unmatched junction bases numbered 10, after V lost 5 bases and J lost 4 bases. The CDR3 is made up of 15 amino acids. Germline values: CDR1 SGHRS, CDR2 YFSETQ. Drawing the rest from reference TRBV5-1 and TRBJ1-2, the complete variable domain is KAGVTQTPRYLIKTRGQQVTLSCSPISGHRSVSWYQQTPGQGLQFLFEYFSETQRNKGNFPGRFSGRQFSNSRSEMNVSTLELGDSALYLCASRPSGGGGYGYTFGSGTRLTVV.

The chain joins TRBV6-6 to TRBJ2-1, with 8 positions matching TRBD2. The CDR3 is 15 amino acids. The germline V gene encodes CDR1 MNHNY and CDR2 SVGAGI (reference sequence). The ends lost 5 bases at V and 5 bases at J; junction bases unmatched: 8. CDR3 protein: CASSLTAGGDNEQFF. The CDR3 DNA reads TGTGCCAGCAGTCTCACGGCGGGGGGCGACAATGAGCAGTTCTTC.

The chain combines TRBV6-5 with TRBJ1-1, with D possibly TRBD1 on 6 matching bases. Germline V gene data show CDR1 as MNHEY and CDR2 as SVGAGI. The CDR3 consists of 15 residues. Deletions cut 2 bases from V and 1 base from J, with 11 bases between. The CDR3 DNA sequence: TGTGCCAGCAGTTACCGGGCAGGGGAGAACACTGAAGCTTTCTTT. Protein sequence: CASSYRAGENTEAFF.

This sequence joins TRBV14 and TRBJ1-1; no reliable D call. This CDR3 is 13 amino acids long. Trimming removed 4 bases at V and 1 base at J, with 7 bases between. Germline loops: CDR1 SGHDN, CDR2 FVKESK. The CDR3 region has the DNA TGTGCCAGCAGCCGAGGGCGGAACACTGAAGCTTTCTTT. Protein: CASSRGRNTEAFF.

The rearrangement links TRBV28 to TRBJ2-1; perhaps TRBD2 as D (7 bases). Trimming stripped 6 bases from V and 10 bases from J, with 25 bases between. This CDR3 comprises 16 residues. The V gene's germline CDR1 is MDHEN and CDR2 SYDVKM. The chain's CDR3 is CASSPRPGRGAGEQFF. The CDR3 DNA sequence: TGTGCCAGCAGCCCTCGACCAGGGAGGGGGGCCGGGGAGCAGTTCTTC.

The chain employs TRBV18 and TRBJ2-1; 8 nucleotides agree with TRBD2. This CDR3 spans 15 amino acids. In germline, CDR1 is KGHSH, CDR2 LQKENI. The ends lost 3 bases at V and 5 bases at J; junction bases unmatched: 6. CDR3 sequence: CASSPDGLANNEQFF. Written as DNA, the CDR3 is TGTGCCAGCTCACCGGATGGACTAGCTAACAATGAGCAGTTCTTC. The full variable domain, rest sourced from reference TRBV18 and TRBJ2-1, is NAGVMQNPRHLVRRRGQEARLRCSPMKGHSHVYWYRQLPEEGLKFMVYLQKENIIDESGMPKERFSAEFPKEGPSILRIQQVVRGDSAAYFCASSPDGLANNEQFFGPGTRLTVL.

This clone occurred a few times. This chain uses TRBV30 with TRBJ2-2; D uncertain. Per germline, CDR1 GTSNPN and CDR2 SVGIG (reference sequence). The CDR3 is 13 residues long. Trimming stripped 2 bases from V and 4 bases from J, with 8 bases between. The CDR3: CAWSLQFTGELFF. The CDR3 DNA follows: TGTGCCTGGAGTTTACAGTTCACCGGGGAGCTGTTTTTT. Drawing the rest from reference TRBV30 and TRBJ2-2, the complete variable domain is SQTIHQWPATLVQPVGSPLSLECTVEGTSNPNLYWYRQAAGRGLQLLFYSVGIGQISSEVPQNLSASRPQDRQFILSSKKLLLSDSGFYLCAWSLQFTGELFFGEGSRLTVL.

The chain recombines TRBV28 with TRBJ1-1; the D is unclear. This CDR3 comprises 13 residues. CDR1 is MDHEN and CDR2 is SYDVKM in the germline V gene. Trimming took 2 bases from V and 1 from J, leaving 5 bases between them. The CDR3 loop reads CASSLNGNTEAFF. CDR3 coding DNA: TGTGCCAGCAGTTTAAACGGGAACACTGAAGCTTTCTTT.

Regarding this clone: At the DNA level, this CDR3 is encoded by other sequences in the same sample as well. This rearrangement joins TRBV11-2 to TRBJ1-5, with no clear D. The germline V gene has CDR1 SGHAT and CDR2 FQNNGV. This CDR3 comprises 14 residues. Trimming shortened V by 5 bases and J by 4 bases, and 12 bases separated the two germline ends. CDR3 bases: TGTGCCAGCAGCCCAACGGGAGCAAATCAGCCCCAGCATTTT. It codes for CASSPTGANQPQHF.

The rearrangement links TRBV28 to TRBJ1-4; 8 bases align to TRBD1. CDR1 MDHEN and CDR2 SYDVKM come from the germline V gene. With V trimmed by 2 bases and J by 8 bases, 4 bases remained unmatched. There are 14 residues in the CDR3. CDR3 protein: CASSLGQGWEKLFF. Written as DNA, the CDR3 is TGTGCCAGCAGTTTAGGACAGGGATGGGAAAAACTGTTTTTT.

This chain joins TRBV28 and TRBJ1-2; 7 nucleotides agree with TRBD1. V shed 6 bases and J 3 bases; nucleotides not matched to a gene: 7. The CDR3 is made up of 14 amino acids. Germline V gene sequence: CDR1 MDHEN, CDR2 SYDVKM. The CDR3 DNA reads as TGTGCCAGCAGGGCGGGGGGGACAGACTATGGCTACACCTTC. This sequence encodes CASRAGGTDYGYTF.

V and J are TRBV4-1 and TRBJ2-7; TRBD2 matches at 13 bases. This CDR3 spans 19 amino acids. Looked up from germline, CDR1 is MGHRA and CDR2 is YSYEKL. V lost 2 bases and J lost 2; bases outside the gene matches: 12. CDR3 residues: CASSQSLNGLAGAPYEQYF. The CDR3 DNA follows: TGCGCCAGCAGCCAATCCCTTAATGGACTAGCGGGAGCCCCCTACGAGCAGTACTTC.